A selection of T cell receptor beta chains follows, all from one sample in a study of cytotoxic CD8 clonotypes in ibrutinib-treated CLL. The table came from immunoSEQ multiplex PCR; TCRdb's copy has only in-frame clones and leaves some out. The data show about 300,000 clones, about 64% seen once. This specimen was PBMCs, taken after 36 months of ibrutinib treatment. The receptors come from a human donor with chronic lymphocytic leukemia. CDR3s include the opening cysteine and the closing phenylalanine or tryptophan. D genes are given only for firm matches. Clone size appears in some rows only: once, few, many, or a class for an expanded clone.

-	TRBV5-1	TRBJ1-2	-	TGCGCCAGCAGCTTGGTTTGGGGGGCGCAGGGCTACACCTTC	CASSLVWGAQGYTF
-	TRBV7-9	TRBJ2-3	few	TGTGCCAGCAGCGTACTTACAGATACGCAGTATTTT	CASSVLTDTQYF
-	TRBV7-8	TRBJ2-7	-	TGTGCCAGCAGCTTAGGGGGAGTTTTGACTGCTCACGAGCAGTACTTC	CASSLGGVLTAHEQYF
-	TRBV7-6	TRBJ1-5	-	TGTGCCAGCAGCTTAAACAGCAATCAGCCCCAGCATTTT	CASSLNSNQPQHF
-	TRBV29-1	TRBJ2-7	-	TGCAGCGTTGCCGGGATATCACCCTCCTACGAGCAGTACTTC	CSVAGISPSYEQYF
-	TRBV5-1	TRBJ2-6	-	TGCGCCAGCAGCTTAAAGAGTTTTAGCTCTGGGGCCAACGTCCTGACTTTC	CASSLKSFSSGANVLTF
TRBD1	TRBV30	TRBJ2-7	-	TGTGCCTCTGGACAGGGGCGGTACGAGCAGTACTTC	CASGQGRYEQYF
TRBD1	TRBV29-1	TRBJ1-2	-	TGCAGCGTTGTCACGGACAGGGGTCCCTATGGCTACACCTTC	CSVVTDRGPYGYTF
TRBD1	TRBV20-1	TRBJ1-2	-	TGCAGTGCTCGAACAGGGGCGGGCTACACCTTC	CSARTGAGYTF
-	TRBV20-1	TRBJ2-1	-	TGCAGTGCTAGTACCTACAATGAGCAGTTCTTC	CSASTYNEQFF
-	TRBV5-1	TRBJ1-5	-	TGCGCCAGCAGCCGGTGGGTAGGTCAGCCCCAGCATTTT	CASSRWVGQPQHF
-	TRBV6-5	TRBJ1-2	-	TGTGCCAGCAGTCGGATCGACAGCCTCTATGGCTACACCTTC	CASSRIDSLYGYTF
TRBD1	TRBV29-1	TRBJ2-7	-	TGCAGCGTTGAAGGGACAGGGGGCGGCGAGCAGTACTTC	CSVEGTGGGEQYF